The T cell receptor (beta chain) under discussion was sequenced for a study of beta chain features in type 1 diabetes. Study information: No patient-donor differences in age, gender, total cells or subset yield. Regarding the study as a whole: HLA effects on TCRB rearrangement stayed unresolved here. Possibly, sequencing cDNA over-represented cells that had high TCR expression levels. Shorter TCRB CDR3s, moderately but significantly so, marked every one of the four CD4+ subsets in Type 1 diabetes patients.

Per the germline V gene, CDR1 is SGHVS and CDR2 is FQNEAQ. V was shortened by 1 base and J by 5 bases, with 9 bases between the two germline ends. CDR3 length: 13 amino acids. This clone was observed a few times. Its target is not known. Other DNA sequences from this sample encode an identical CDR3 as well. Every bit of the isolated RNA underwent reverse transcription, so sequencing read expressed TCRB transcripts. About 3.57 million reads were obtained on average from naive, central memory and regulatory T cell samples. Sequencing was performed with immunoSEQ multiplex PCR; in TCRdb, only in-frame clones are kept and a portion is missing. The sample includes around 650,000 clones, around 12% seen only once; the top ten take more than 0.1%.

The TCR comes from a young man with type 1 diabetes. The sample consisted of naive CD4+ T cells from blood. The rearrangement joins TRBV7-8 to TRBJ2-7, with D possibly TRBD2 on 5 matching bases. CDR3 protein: CASSLGRGDEQYF. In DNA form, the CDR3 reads TGTGCCAGCAGCTTAGGACGGGGAGACGAGCAGTACTTC.